This T cell receptor (beta chain) came from a study of cytomegalovirus exposure and HLA in healthy donors. The CDR3 contains 14 residues. With 3 bases removed from V and 5 bases from J, the gap between germline ends came to 13 bases. Germline lookup yields CDR1 ENHRY and CDR2 SYGVKD. Study findings and constraints: Looking again later, the authors saw that most CMV-associated TCR beta chains seemed HLA-restricted. A reported reduction in N-insertions relative to the roughly 640-donor mean was seen in an Asian-associated ancestry cluster in a later analysis.

The PCR had 60 Vbeta and 13 Jbeta primers. Assay: immunoSEQ multiplex PCR; the TCRdb copy retains only in-frame clones and omits some. The data contain 150,000 to 200,000 clones, about four fifths of them singletons. On this clone itself: The antigen is undetermined.

The clonotype comes from a man in his forties or fifties in good health and CMV-seropositive. Sequenced input: PBMCs. V gene TRBV10-3 combines with J gene TRBJ1-2; possible D gene TRBD1, 6 bases. The CDR3, as DNA: TGTGCCATCAGTGAATCGGACAGTGTATATGGCTACACCTTC. Protein product: CAISESDSVYGYTF.